These 4 T cell receptor beta chains originate from one sample sequenced in a study of blood T cell repertoires in COVID-19. Measured with immunoSEQ multiplex PCR; TCRdb has only the in-frame clones, and not every one. The sample holds fewer than 250,000 clones, 80% to 90% seen once. Sequenced sample: PBMCs or T cells enriched from blood (not recorded which). The receptors derive from a woman aged 30 to 39 with acute COVID-19.

CDR3 protein: CASSESSVDTQYF. As DNA, the CDR3 is TGCGCCAGCAGTGAATCCAGCGTAGATACGCAGTATTTT. This chain connects TRBV10-2 to TRBJ2-3; D unclear. V lost 3 bases and J lost 5, with 9 bases in between. Looked up from germline, CDR1 is WSHSY and CDR2 is SAAADI. The length of the CDR3 is 13 residues.

The V call is TRBV5-1, the J call TRBJ1-3; D gene ambiguous. The CDR3 has 16 residues. V shed 0 bases and J shed 3 bases, with 13 bases lying between them. In germline, CDR1 is SGHRS, CDR2 YFSETQ. CDR3 in DNA: TGCGCCAGCAGCTTGGTTCCGGTTAGTATTGGAAACACCATATATTTT. Amino acids: CASSLVPVSIGNTIYF.

V gene TRBV4-1 combines with J gene TRBJ1-6, with D unresolved. With 4 bases removed from V and 5 bases from J, the gap between germline ends came to 15 bases. This CDR3 has 16 residues. Germline values: CDR1 MGHRA, CDR2 YSYEKL. DNA for the CDR3: TGCGCCAGCAGCCCACAATGGTCTGCCCATAATTCACCCCTCCACTTT. As protein: CASSPQWSAHNSPLHF.

The chain has TRBV7-2 and TRBJ1-4; D not resolved. Germline V CDR1 and CDR2: SGHTA, FQGNSA. V was pared by 6 bases and J by 7 bases, with 21 bases between. This CDR3 is 16 amino acids long. Here the CDR3 DNA reads TGTGCCAGCAGGGGAGAATGGCATCCGGGTGGTGAAAAACTGTTTTTT. This sequence encodes CASRGEWHPGGEKLFF.